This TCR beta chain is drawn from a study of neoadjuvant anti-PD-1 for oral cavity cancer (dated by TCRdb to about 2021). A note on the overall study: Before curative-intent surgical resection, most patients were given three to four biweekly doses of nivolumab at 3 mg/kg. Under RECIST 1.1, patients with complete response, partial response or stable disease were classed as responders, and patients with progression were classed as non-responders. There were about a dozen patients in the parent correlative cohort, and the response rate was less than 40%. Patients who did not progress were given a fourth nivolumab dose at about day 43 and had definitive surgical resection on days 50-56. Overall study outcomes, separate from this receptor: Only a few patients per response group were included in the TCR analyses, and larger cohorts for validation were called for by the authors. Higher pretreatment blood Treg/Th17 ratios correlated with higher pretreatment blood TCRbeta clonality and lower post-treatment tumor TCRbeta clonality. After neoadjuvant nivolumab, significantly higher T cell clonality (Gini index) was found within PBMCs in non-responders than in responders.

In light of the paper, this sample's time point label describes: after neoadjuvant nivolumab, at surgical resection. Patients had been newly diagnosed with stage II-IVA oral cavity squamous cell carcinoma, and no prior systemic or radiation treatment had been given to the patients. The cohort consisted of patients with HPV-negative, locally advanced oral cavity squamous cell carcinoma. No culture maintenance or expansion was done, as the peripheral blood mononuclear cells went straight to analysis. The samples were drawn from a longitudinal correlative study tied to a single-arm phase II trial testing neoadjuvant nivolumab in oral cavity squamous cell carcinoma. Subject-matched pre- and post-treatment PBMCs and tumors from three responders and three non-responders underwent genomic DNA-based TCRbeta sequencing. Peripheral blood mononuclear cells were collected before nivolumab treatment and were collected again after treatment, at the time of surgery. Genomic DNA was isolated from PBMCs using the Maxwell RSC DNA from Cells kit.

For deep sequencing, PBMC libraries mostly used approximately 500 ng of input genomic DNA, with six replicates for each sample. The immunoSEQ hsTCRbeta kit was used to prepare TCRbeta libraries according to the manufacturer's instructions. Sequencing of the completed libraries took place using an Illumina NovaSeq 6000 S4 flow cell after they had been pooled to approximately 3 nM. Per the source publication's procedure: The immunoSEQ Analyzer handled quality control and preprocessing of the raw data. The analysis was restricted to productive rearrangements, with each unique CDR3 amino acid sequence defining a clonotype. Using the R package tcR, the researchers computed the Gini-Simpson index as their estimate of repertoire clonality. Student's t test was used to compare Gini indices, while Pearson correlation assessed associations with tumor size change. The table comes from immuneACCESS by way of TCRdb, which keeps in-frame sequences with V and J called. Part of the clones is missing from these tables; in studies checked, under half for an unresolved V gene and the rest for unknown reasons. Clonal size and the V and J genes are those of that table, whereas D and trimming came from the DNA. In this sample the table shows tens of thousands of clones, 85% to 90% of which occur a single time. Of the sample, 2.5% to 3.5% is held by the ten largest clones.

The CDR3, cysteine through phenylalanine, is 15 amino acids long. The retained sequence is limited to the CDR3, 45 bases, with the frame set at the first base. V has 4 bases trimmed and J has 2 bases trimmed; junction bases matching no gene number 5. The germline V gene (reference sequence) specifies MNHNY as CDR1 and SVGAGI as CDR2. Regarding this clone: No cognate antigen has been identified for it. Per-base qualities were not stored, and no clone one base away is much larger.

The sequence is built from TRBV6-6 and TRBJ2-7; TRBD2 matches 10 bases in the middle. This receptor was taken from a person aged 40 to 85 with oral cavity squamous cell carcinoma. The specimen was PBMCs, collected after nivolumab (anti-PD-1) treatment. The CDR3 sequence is CASSSASGRTYEQYF. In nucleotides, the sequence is TGTGCCAGCAGTTCCGCTAGCGGGAGAACCTACGAGCAGTACTTC.